This T cell receptor (beta chain) was sequenced in a study of cytomegalovirus exposure and HLA in healthy donors. Background on the study: Around 180 million T cells yielded approximately 110 million unique TCR beta sequences in earlier analysis.

Findings and caveats of the study: A prior analysis recorded that most TCR beta V segments were productive about 87% or about 30% of the time. In a later analysis, V- and J-gene trimming of beta chains associated with a DCLRE1C missense variant, replicated independently. TRBV6-2, TRBV6-3 and some other V segments were excluded as indistinguishable.

The PCR ran on 60 Vbeta and 13 Jbeta primers. Produced via immunoSEQ multiplex PCR; TCRdb's table is partial and in-frame only. The repertoire holds about 180,000 clones, with 76% as singletons. The V gene's germline CDR1 is GTSNPN and CDR2 SVGIG (reference sequence). This CDR3 has 14 residues. The trim removed 1 base at V and 5 bases at J, leaving 6 bases unmatched. Notes on this clone: The antigen is undetermined.

J is TRBJ2-7 and V is TRBV30; TRBD1 matches at 9 bases. Material for sequencing was PBMCs. The sequence was collected from a man aged 18 to 35 in good health and CMV-seronegative. The CDR3: CAWSAGQGEDEQYF. Written as DNA, the CDR3 is TGTGCCTGGAGTGCGGGACAGGGCGAGGACGAGCAGTACTTC.